This paragraph reports one TCR beta chain. Its cognate antigen is unknown. From the 120-subject validation cohort, which was separate from the roughly 700-subject first cohort, the donors were drawn. TCRdb's copy holds only in-frame clones and misses some; the assay was immunoSEQ multiplex PCR. The sample has about 220,000 clones; about 93% are singletons. The data originate from a study of cytomegalovirus exposure and HLA in healthy donors. Germline-derived CDR1 and CDR2 are SGDLS and YYNGEE. V lost 1 base, J lost 5 bases, and 2 bases stayed unmatched. The CDR3 consists of 13 residues. Study conclusions and caveats: In the 120 or so validation repertoires, approximately 94% of cluster scores exceeded 0, per a later analysis. Associated with cytomegalovirus, according to the listing, were around 170 TCR beta chains.

The specimen sequenced was PBMCs. This sequence joins TRBV9 and TRBJ1-1; the match to TRBD1 covers 7 bases. This TCR was sampled from a woman between 18 and 29 years old in good health and CMV-seronegative. CDR3 residues: CASSVTGVTEAFF. CDR3 coding DNA: TGTGCCAGCAGCGTAACAGGGGTAACTGAAGCTTTCTTT. The complete variable domain, with remaining parts taken from reference TRBV9 and TRBJ1-1, reads DSGVTQTPKHLITATGQRVTLRCSPRSGDLSVYWYQQSLDQGLQFLIQYYNGEERAKGNILERFSAQQFPDLHSELNLSSLELGDSALYFCASSVTGVTEAFFGQGTRLTVV.